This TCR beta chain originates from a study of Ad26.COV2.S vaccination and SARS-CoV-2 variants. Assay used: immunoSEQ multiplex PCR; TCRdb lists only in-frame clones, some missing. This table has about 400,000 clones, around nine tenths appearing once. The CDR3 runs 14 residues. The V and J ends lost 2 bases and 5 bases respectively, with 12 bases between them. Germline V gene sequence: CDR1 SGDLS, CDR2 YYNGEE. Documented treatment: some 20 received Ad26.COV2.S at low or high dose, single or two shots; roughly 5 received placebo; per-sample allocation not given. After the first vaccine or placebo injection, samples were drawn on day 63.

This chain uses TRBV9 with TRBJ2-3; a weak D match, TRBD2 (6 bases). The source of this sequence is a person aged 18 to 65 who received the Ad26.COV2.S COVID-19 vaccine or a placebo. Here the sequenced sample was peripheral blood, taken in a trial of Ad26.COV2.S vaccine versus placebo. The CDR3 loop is CASSVGGAGDTQYF. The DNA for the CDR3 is TGTGCCAGCAGCGTGGGCGGGGCGGGAGATACGCAGTATTTT.